This TCR beta chain came from a study of CD8+CD57+ T cells in acquired aplastic anemia. Study as a whole: CD4+ cells from healthy donors averaged about 10 million reads. Notes on the study in general: It was found that 25 to 35 CD8+ CDR3 sequences were shared between patients and controls.

To note about this clonotype: Antigen specificity is unknown.

Profiling of TCR beta VDJ combinations and CDR3 sequences used genomic DNA as template. One entry per CDR3 protein, called by TCRdb with MiXCR from the reads. The sample includes 100,000 to 130,000 distinct CDR3 sequences, approximately 48% of them seen just once. V gave up 7 bases and J gave up 9 bases, with 13 bases separating them. The CDR3 is 12 residues long. The chain employs TRBV12-3 or TRBV12-4 and TRBJ2-1, with D perhaps matching TRBD1 (5 bases). This clonotype originated in a human donor in good health, serving as a control. Sequencing input: sorted CD4+, CD8+, or CD8+CD57+ T cells (not recorded which) from PBMCs. CDR3 protein: CASTMGRTEQFF. CDR3 nucleotide sequence: TGTGCCAGCACTATGGGGCGGACTGAGCAGTTCTTC.